This T cell receptor (beta chain) was identified in a study of blood T cell repertoires in COVID-19. Overall study: Nucleic acid was either cDNA or gDNA, and it came from T cells, B-cell-depleted T cells, or PBMCs.

Per the authors' pipeline: Reference gene primer amplification in the assay estimated nucleated cell counts. Produced via immunoSEQ multiplex PCR; TCRdb's table is partial and in-frame only. The V and J calls and clone size come from that table; D and trimming were worked out from the DNA. This sample carries about 240,000 clones, roughly 80% of them seen once, and the ten largest clones take roughly 10%. This clone was picked up a small number of times. From germline, CDR1 is SQVTM and CDR2 ANQGSEA. The CDR3 contains 13 residues. V shed 6 bases and J shed 7 bases, with 16 bases lying between them. The specimen sequenced was peripheral blood. This clonotype was obtained from an elderly woman with acute or convalescent COVID-19. The chain links TRBV29-1 to TRBJ1-5, with D tentatively TRBD1 (6 bases). CDR3 amino acids: CSVQDRKGQPQHF. As DNA, the CDR3 is TGCAGCGTCCAAGACAGGAAGGGACAGCCCCAGCATTTT.